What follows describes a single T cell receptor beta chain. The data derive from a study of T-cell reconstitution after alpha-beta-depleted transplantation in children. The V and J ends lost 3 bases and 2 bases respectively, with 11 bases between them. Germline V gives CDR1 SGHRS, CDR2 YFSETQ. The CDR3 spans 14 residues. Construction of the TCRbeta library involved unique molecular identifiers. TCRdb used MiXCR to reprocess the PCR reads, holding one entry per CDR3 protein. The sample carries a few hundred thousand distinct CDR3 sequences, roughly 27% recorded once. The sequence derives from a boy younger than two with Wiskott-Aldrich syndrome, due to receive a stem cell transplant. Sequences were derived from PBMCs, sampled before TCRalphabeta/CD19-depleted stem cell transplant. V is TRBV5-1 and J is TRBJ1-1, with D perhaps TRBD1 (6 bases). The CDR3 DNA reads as TGCGCCAGCAGCTGGGACATTCGAAACACTGAAGCTTTCTTT. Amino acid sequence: CASSWDIRNTEAFF.